This record covers a single TCR beta chain. This sample is part of a study of blood T cell repertoires in COVID-19. Trimming cost V 2 bases and J 6 bases, with 9 bases left between them. Germline V gene lookup returns CDR1 SGHRS and CDR2 YFSETQ. This CDR3 is 13 amino acids long. Here immunoSEQ multiplex PCR was the method, and the copy in TCRdb shows in-frame clones only, minus some. The sample holds roughly 290,000 clones, approximately 88% seen once. This chain links TRBV5-1 with TRBJ1-5; D is unresolved. This receptor was obtained from a woman aged 40 to 50 who had recovered from COVID-19. Sequenced sample: PBMCs or T cells enriched from blood (not recorded which). The DNA of the CDR3 is TGCGCCAGCAGCTTAGAGGGAAGTCAGCCCCAGCATTTT. Its translation is CASSLEGSQPQHF.